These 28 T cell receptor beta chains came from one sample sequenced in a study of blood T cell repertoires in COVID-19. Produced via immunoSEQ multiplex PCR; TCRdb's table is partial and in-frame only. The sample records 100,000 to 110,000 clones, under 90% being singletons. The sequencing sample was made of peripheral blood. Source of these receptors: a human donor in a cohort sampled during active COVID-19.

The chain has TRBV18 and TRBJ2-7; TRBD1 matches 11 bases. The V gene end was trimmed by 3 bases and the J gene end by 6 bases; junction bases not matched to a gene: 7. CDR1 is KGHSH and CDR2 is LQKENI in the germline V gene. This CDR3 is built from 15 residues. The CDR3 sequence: CASSPSGTGGSEQYF. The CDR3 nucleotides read TGTGCCAGCTCACCCAGCGGGACAGGGGGGTCCGAGCAGTACTTC. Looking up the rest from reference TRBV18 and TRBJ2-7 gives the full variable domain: NAGVMQNPRHLVRRRGQEARLRCSPMKGHSHVYWYRQLPEEGLKFMVYLQKENIIDESGMPKERFSAEFPKEGPSILRIQQVVRGDSAAYFCASSPSGTGGSEQYFGPGTRLTVT.

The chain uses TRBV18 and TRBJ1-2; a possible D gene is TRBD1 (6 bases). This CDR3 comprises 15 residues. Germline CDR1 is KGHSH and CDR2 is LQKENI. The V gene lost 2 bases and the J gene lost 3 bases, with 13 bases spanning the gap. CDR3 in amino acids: CASSPGSGDYYGYTF. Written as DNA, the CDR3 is TGTGCCAGCTCACCAGGGTCAGGGGATTACTATGGCTACACCTTC.

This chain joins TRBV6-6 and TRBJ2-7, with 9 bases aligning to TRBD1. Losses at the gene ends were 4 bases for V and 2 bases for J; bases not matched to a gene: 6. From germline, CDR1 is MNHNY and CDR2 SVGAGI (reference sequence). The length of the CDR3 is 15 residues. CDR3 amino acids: CASSSGTGSAYEQYF. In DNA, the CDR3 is TGTGCCAGCAGTTCGGGGACAGGGTCCGCCTACGAGCAGTACTTC.

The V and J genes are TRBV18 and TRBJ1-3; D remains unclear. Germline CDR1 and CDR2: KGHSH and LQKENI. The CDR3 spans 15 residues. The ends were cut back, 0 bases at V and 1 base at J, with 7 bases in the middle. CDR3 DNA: TGTGCCAGCTCACCACCTTCTGAGTCTGGAAACACCATATATTTT. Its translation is CASSPPSESGNTIYF.

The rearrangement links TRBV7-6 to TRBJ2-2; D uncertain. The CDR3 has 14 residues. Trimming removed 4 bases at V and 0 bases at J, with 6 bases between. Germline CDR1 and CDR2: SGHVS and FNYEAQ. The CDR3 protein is CASSYSPNTGELFF. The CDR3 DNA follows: TGTGCCAGCAGCTACAGTCCGAACACCGGGGAGCTGTTTTTT.

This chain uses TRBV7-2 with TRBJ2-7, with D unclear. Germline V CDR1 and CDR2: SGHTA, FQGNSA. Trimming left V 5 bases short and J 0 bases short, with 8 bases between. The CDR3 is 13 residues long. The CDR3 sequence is CASSGLSSYEQYF. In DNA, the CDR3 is TGTGCCAGCAGCGGTCTATCCTCCTACGAGCAGTACTTC.

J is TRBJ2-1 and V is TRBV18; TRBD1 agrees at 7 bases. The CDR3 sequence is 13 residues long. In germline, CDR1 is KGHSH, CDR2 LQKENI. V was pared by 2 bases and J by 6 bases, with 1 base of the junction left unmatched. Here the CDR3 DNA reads TGTGCCAGCTCACCAGGACAGGTCAATGAGCAGTTCTTC. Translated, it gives CASSPGQVNEQFF.

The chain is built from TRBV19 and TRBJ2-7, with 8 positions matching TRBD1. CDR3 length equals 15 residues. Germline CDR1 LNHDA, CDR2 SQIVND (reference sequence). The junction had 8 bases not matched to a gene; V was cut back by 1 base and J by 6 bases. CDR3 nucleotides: TGTGCCAGTAGTATAGGTAGACAGGGGAAAGGCGAGCAGTACTTC. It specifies CASSIGRQGKGEQYF.

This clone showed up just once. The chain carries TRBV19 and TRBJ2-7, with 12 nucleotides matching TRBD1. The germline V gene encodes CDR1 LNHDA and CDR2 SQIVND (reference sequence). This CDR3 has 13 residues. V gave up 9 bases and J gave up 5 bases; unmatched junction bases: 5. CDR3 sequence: CASRRDRGHEQYF. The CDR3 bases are TGTGCCAGCCGACGGGACAGGGGGCACGAGCAGTACTTC.

CDR3 nucleotides: TGTGCCAGCAACAGACAGGGGGCGACTGAAGCTTTCTTT. It encodes CASNRQGATEAFF. V usage is TRBV6-5 and J usage is TRBJ1-1; 10 nucleotides align to TRBD1. Germline V gene lookup returns CDR1 MNHEY and CDR2 SVGAGI. V shed 7 bases, J shed 5 bases, and the junction held 4 bases outside the gene matches. This CDR3 is built from 13 residues.

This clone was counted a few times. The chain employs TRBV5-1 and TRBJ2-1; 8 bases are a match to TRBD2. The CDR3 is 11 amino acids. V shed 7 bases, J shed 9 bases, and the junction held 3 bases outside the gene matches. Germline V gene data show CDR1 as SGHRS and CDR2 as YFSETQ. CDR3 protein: CASEAGGEQFF. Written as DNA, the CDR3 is TGCGCCAGCGAGGCGGGAGGTGAGCAGTTCTTC. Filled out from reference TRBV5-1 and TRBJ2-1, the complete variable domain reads KAGVTQTPRYLIKTRGQQVTLSCSPISGHRSVSWYQQTPGQGLQFLFEYFSETQRNKGNFPGRFSGRQFSNSRSEMNVSTLELGDSALYLCASEAGGEQFFGPGTRLTVL.

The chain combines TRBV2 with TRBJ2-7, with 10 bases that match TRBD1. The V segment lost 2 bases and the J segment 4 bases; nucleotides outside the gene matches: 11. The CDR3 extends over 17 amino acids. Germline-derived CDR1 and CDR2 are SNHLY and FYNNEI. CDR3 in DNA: TGTGCCAGCAGTGAATACTCCATCGGACAGGGGGATTACGAGCAGTACTTC. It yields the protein CASSEYSIGQGDYEQYF.

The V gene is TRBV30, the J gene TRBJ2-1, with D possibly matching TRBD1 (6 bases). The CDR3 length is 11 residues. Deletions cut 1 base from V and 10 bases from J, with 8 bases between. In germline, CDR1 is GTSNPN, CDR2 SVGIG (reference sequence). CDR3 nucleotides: TGTGCCTGGAGTGGGGGGCGGGAGCAGTTCTTC. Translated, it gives CAWSGGREQFF.

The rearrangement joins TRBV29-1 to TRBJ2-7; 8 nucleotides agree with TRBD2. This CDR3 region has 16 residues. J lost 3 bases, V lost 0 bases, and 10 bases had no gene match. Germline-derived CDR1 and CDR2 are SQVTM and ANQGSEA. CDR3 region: CSVEDRGGRGFYEQYF. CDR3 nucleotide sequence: TGCAGCGTTGAAGATCGCGGGGGGCGCGGGTTCTACGAGCAGTACTTC.

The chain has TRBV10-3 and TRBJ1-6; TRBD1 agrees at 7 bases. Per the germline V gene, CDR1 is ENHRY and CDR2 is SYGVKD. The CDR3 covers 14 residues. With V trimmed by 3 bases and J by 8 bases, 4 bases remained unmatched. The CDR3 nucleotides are TGTGCCATCAGTGATGTCAGGGGGGATTCACCCCTCCACTTT. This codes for CAISDVRGDSPLHF.

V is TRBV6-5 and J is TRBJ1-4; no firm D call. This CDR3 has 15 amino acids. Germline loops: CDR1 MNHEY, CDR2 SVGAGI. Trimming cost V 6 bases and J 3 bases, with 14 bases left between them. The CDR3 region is CASRSLLDANEKLFF. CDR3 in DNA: TGTGCCAGCAGATCCCTCCTAGATGCTAATGAAAAACTGTTTTTT.

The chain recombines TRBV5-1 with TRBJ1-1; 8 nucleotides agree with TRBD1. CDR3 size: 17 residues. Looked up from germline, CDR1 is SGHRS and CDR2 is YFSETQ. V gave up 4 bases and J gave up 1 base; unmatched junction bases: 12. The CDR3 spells CASSPGQGLIGNTEAFF. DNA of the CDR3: TGCGCCAGCAGCCCCGGACAGGGCCTAATTGGGAACACTGAAGCTTTCTTT.

The CDR3 is CASGGQGNYGYTF. The CDR3 DNA follows: TGTGCCAGCGGCGGACAGGGAAACTATGGCTACACCTTC. This chain links TRBV2 with TRBJ1-2; 8 bases align to TRBD1. CDR3 length equals 13 residues. CDR1 SNHLY and CDR2 FYNNEI come from the germline V gene. V shed 8 bases, J shed 2 bases, and the junction held 4 bases outside the gene matches.

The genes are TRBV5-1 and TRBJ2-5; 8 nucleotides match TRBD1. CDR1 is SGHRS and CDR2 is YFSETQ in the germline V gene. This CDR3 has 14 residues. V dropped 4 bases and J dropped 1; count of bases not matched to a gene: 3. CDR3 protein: CASSRQGTQETQYF. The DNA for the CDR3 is TGCGCCAGCAGCCGACAGGGGACCCAAGAGACCCAGTACTTC. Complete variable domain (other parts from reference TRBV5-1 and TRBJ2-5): KAGVTQTPRYLIKTRGQQVTLSCSPISGHRSVSWYQQTPGQGLQFLFEYFSETQRNKGNFPGRFSGRQFSNSRSEMNVSTLELGDSALYLCASSRQGTQETQYFGPGTRLLVL.

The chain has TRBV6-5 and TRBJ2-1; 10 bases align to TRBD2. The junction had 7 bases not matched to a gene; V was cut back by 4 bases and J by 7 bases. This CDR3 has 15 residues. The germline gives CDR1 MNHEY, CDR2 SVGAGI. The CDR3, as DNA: TGTGCCAGCAGTTCCCTGAGCGGGGGGGCAAATGAGCAGTTCTTC. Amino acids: CASSSLSGGANEQFF.

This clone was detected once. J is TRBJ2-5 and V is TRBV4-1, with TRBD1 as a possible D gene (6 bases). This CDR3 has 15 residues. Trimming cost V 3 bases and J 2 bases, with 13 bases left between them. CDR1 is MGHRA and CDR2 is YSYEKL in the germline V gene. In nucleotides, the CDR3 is TGCGCCAGCAGCCAGGCCGACAGGACGCAAGAGACCCAGTACTTC. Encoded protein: CASSQADRTQETQYF.

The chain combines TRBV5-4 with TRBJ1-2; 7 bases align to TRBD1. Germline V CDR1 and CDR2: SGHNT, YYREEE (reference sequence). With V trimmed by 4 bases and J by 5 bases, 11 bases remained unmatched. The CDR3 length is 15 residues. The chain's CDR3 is CASSRGPRGDYGYTF. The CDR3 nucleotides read TGTGCCAGCAGCCGAGGGCCCAGGGGGGATTATGGCTACACCTTC.

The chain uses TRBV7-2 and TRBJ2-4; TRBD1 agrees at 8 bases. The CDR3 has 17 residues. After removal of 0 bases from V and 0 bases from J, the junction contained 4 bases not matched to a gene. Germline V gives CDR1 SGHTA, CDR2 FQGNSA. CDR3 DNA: TGTGCCAGCAGCTTAGCCGGGACAGGAATAGCCAAAAACATTCAGTACTTC. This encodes CASSLAGTGIAKNIQYF.

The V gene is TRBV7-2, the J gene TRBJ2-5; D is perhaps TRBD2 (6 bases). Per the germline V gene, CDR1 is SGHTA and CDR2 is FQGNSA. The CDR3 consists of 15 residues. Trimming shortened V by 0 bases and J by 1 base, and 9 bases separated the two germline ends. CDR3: CASSLAGTGQETQYF. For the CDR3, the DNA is TGTGCCAGCAGCTTAGCGGGGACTGGCCAAGAGACCCAGTACTTC.

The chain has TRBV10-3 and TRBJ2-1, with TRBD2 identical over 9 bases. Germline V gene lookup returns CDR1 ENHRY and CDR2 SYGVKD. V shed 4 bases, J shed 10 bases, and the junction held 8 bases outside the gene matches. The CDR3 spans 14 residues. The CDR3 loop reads CAISGVAGVNEQFF. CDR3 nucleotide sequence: TGTGCCATCAGTGGTGTAGCGGGGGTTAACGAGCAGTTCTTC.

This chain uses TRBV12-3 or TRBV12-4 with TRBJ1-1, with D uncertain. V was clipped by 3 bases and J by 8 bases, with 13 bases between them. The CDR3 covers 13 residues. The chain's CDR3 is CASSLNKHQEAFF. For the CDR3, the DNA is TGTGCCAGCAGTTTGAATAAACACCAAGAAGCTTTCTTT.

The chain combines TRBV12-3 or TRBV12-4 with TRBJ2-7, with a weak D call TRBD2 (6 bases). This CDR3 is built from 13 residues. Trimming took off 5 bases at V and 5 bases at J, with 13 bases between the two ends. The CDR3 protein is CASSPPGGHEQYF. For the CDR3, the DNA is TGTGCCAGCAGTCCCCCCGGGGGTCACGAGCAGTACTTC.

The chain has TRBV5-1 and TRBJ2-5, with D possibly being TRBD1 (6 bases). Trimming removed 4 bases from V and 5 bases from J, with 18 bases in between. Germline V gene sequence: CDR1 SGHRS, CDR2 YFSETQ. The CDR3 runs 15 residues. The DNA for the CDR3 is TGCGCCAGCAGCCCAGGACAGTCCCACAGGGAGACCCAGTACTTC. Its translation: CASSPGQSHRETQYF.